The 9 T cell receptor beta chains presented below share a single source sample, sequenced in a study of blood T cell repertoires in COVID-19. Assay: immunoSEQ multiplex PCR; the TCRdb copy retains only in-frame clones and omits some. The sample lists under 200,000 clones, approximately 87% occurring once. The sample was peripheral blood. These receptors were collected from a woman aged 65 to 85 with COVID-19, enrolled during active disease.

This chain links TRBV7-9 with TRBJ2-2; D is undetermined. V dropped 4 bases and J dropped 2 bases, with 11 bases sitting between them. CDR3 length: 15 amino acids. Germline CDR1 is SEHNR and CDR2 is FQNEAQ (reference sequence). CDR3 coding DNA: TGTGCCAGCAGCTCGAACGAGATAAACACCGGGGAGCTGTTTTTT. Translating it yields CASSSNEINTGELFF. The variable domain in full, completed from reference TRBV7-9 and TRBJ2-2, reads DTGVSQNPRHKITKRGQNVTFRCDPISEHNRLYWYRQTLGQGPEFLTYFQNEAQLEKSRLLSDRFSAERPKGSFSTLEIQRTEQGDSAMYLCASSSNEINTGELFFGEGSRLTVL.

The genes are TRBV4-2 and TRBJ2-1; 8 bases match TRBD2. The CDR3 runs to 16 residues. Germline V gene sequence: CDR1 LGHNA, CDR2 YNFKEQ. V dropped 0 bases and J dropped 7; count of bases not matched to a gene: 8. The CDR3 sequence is CASSQDATSGRNEQFF. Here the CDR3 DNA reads TGTGCCAGCAGCCAAGATGCCACTAGCGGTAGGAATGAGCAGTTCTTC.

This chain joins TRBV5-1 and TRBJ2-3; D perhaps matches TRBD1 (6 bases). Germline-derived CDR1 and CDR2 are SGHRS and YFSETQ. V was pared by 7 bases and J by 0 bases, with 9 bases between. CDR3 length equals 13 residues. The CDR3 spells CASATGSTDTQYF. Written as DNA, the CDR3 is TGCGCCAGCGCTACAGGGAGCACAGATACGCAGTATTTT.

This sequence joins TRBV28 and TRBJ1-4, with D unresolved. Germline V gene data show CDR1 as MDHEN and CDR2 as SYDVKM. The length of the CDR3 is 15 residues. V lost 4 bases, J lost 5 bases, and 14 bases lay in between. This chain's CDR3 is CASSSGNYMNEKLFF. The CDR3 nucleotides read TGTGCCAGCAGTTCCGGGAACTACATGAATGAAAAACTGTTTTTT.

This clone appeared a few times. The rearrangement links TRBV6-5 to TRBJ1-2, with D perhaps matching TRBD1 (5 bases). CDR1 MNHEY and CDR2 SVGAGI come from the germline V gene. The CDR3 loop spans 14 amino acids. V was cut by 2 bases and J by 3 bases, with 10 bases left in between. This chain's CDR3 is CASSYGGVDYGYTF. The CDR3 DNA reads TGTGCCAGCAGTTACGGGGGGGTTGACTATGGCTACACCTTC.

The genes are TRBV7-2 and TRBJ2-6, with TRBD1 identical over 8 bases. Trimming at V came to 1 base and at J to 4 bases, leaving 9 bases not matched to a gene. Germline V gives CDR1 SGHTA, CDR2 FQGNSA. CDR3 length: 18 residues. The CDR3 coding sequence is TGTGCCAGCAGCTTAGGGGCAGGGGGCGCCGTAGGGGCCAACGTCCTGACTTTC. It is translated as CASSLGAGGAVGANVLTF.

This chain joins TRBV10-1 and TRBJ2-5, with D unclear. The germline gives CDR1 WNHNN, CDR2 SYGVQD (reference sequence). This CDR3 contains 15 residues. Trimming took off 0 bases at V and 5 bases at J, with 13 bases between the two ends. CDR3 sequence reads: CASSESGDPSETQYF. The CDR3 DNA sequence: TGCGCCAGCAGTGAGTCCGGAGATCCCTCGGAGACCCAGTACTTC.

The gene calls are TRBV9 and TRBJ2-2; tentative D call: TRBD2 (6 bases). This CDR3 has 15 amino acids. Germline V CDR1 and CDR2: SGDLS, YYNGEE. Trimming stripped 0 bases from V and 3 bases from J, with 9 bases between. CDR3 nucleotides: TGTGCCAGCAGCGTAGTCGGGGGTCACACCGGGGAGCTGTTTTTT. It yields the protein CASSVVGGHTGELFF.

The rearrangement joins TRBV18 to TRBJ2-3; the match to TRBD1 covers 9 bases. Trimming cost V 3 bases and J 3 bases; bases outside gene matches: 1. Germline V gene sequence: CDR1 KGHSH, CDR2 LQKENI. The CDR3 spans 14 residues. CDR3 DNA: TGTGCCAGCTCACCGGGACAGGGAACAGATACGCAGTATTTT. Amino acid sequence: CASSPGQGTDTQYF.